This T cell receptor (beta chain) comes out of a study of T-cell memory formation after mild COVID-19. The study's findings and limits: Contracting CD4+ clones were located mainly in CM and EM, and CD8+ clones in EMRA. CD4/CD8 balance characterized clones contracting day 15 to 85, and CD4+ skew characterized later expanders.

Trimming pared 1 base from V and 2 bases from J, leaving 7 bases between. The CDR3 contains 14 residues. Germline V gives CDR1 SGHTA, CDR2 FQGNSA. To note about this clonotype: Its matching antigen is unknown.

5'RACE primed from the constant segment yielded TCR alpha and TCR beta cDNA libraries bearing sample barcodes and UMIs. Via MiXCR, TCRdb re-called the 5' RACE reads, giving one row per CDR3 protein. The table includes 150,000 to 200,000 distinct CDR3 sequences, more than 9% detected once. This receptor was obtained from a man aged 18 to 29 who had mild COVID-19 (a few samples of this study predate the infection). Cell type and time point are not known. This chain uses TRBV7-2 with TRBJ2-3; D unclear. The sample consisted of PBMCs or a T cell subset sorted from them (not recorded which). The CDR3, as DNA: TGTGCCAGCAGCTTAGTAGGATTCACAGATACGCAGTATTTT. It yields the protein CASSLVGFTDTQYF.